This T cell receptor (beta chain) stems from a study of CD8+CD57+ T cells in acquired aplastic anemia. Study-wide context: Average DNA yield from sorted CD4+ and CD8+ cells was about 2.9 ug. Whole-study results and caveats: CD8+ Simpson's diversity did not differ significantly between patients and controls. Patients and controls shared some 30 CD8+ CDR3 sequences, highly expressed in patients.

In regard to this clonotype: The target antigen is unknown. A much larger clone lies a single base off, so this may be a read error. Likely a read error: the CDR3 ends without its conserved phenylalanine or tryptophan.

Germline V gene lookup returns CDR1 LGHDT and CDR2 YNNKEL (reference sequence). The CDR3 consists of 14 residues. V lost 0 bases and J 4 bases, leaving 9 bases between the germline ends. Patients who underwent sequencing had shown CD8+CD57+ cell expansion by flow cytometry. As a group, the patients uniformly had severe acquired aplastic anemia. Genomic DNA, serving as template, underwent TCR beta VDJ and CDR3 profiling. TCRdb used MiXCR to reprocess the reads, holding one entry per CDR3 protein. The sample carries some 170,000 distinct CDR3 sequences, roughly 65% recorded once. This chain links TRBV3-1 with TRBJ1-2, with D unclear. This receptor was obtained from a human donor with aplastic anemia. Source material: sorted CD4+, CD8+, or CD8+CD57+ T cells (not recorded which) from PBMCs. CDR3 protein: CASSQDLAVYGYTC. CDR3 DNA: TGTGCCAGCAGCCAAGATCTGGCAGTCTATGGCTACACCTGC.